One and the same sample provided the 17 T cell receptor beta chains below, sequenced in a study of shared clonotypes between healthy human individuals. Assay: immunoSEQ multiplex PCR; the TCRdb copy retains only in-frame clones and omits some. In the table there are 2,500,000 or so clones, around 90% of which are singletons. Sequences were obtained from naive CD4+ T cells sorted from blood. Indicated subset: CD45RA+ positively selected. Receptor source: a man between 18 and 29 years old in good health.

V gene TRBV23-1 combines with J gene TRBJ1-3, with 7 bases fitting TRBD1. TRBV23-1 is sorted into the ORF group, with uncertain function. The CDR3 extends over 18 amino acids. J was trimmed by 0 bases and V by 0 bases; bases with no gene match: 8. The CDR3 reads CASSQSRQGRYSGNTIYF. For the CDR3, the DNA is TGCGCCAGCAGTCAATCTCGACAGGGACGATACTCTGGAAACACCATATATTTT.

V and J are TRBV5-1 and TRBJ2-7, with TRBD2 identical over 11 bases. The CDR3 covers 15 residues. Trimming took 0 bases from V and 5 from J; bases not matched to a gene: 4. The V gene's germline CDR1 is SGHRS and CDR2 YFSETQ. CDR3 sequence: CASSLALAGGNEQYF. The DNA of the CDR3 is TGCGCCAGCAGCTTGGCGTTAGCGGGAGGGAACGAGCAGTACTTC.

V and J are TRBV10-3 and TRBJ2-7, with D perhaps being TRBD1 or TRBD2 (5 bases each). Germline assignment: CDR1 ENHRY and CDR2 SYGVKD. CDR3 size: 15 residues. V shed 6 bases and J shed 0 bases, with 15 bases lying between them. The CDR3 loop reads CAISSGPQSSYEQYF. Here the CDR3 DNA reads TGTGCCATCAGCTCGGGACCCCAGAGCTCCTACGAGCAGTACTTC.

The CDR3 nucleotides are TGTGCCAGCAGCTACGGGGGAAGGACCGGGGAGCTGTTTTTT. Encoded protein: CASSYGGRTGELFF. This sequence joins TRBV7-9 and TRBJ2-2; tentatively, D is TRBD2 (6 bases). V lost 4 bases and J 5 bases, leaving 11 bases between the germline ends. CDR1 is SEHNR, CDR2 FQNEAQ, per germline (reference sequence). The CDR3 contains 14 residues.

Regarding this clone: The junction departs from germline at one end; a sequencing error may be responsible. The rearrangement joins TRBV7-7 to TRBJ2-5; D gene unclear. Germline CDR1 and CDR2: SSHAT and FNYEAQ (reference sequence). The CDR3 runs to 14 residues. The chain's CDR3 is CASSLERFGETQYF. The CDR3 nucleotides read TGTGCTAGCAGCTTAGAAAGGTTCGGAGAGACCCAGTACTTC.

The chain combines TRBV5-4 with TRBJ2-5; D possibly corresponds to TRBD1 (5 bases). The CDR3 has 14 residues. Germline CDR1 SGHNT, CDR2 YYREEE (reference sequence). V was cut by 4 bases and J by 5 bases, with 15 bases left in between. The CDR3 here is CASSPQDLVETQYF. CDR3 nucleotide sequence: TGTGCCAGCAGCCCACAGGACCTGGTGGAGACCCAGTACTTC.

The chain has TRBV5-1 and TRBJ2-1; 13 positions agree with TRBD2. The CDR3 has 16 residues. CDR1 is SGHRS and CDR2 is YFSETQ in the germline V gene. Unmatched junction bases numbered 5, after V lost 2 bases and J lost 6 bases. Written as DNA, the CDR3 is TGCGCCAGCAGCTTCGAGGGACTAGCGGGATCCAATGAGCAGTTCTTC. It specifies CASSFEGLAGSNEQFF.

The V and J genes are TRBV7-8 and TRBJ2-5; weak D call: TRBD1 (6 bases). Trimming removed 6 bases at V and 6 bases at J, with 20 bases between. Germline CDR1 SGHVS, CDR2 FQNEAQ. This CDR3 has 15 amino acids. This CDR3 reads CASSPRGQALKTQYF. CDR3 coding DNA: TGTGCCAGCAGTCCCAGGGGTCAAGCGCTAAAGACCCAGTACTTC.

There are a few counts of this clone. The V call is TRBV6-1, the J call TRBJ1-5; D call uncertain. V was shortened by 0 bases and J by 2 bases, with 11 bases between the two germline ends. CDR1 and CDR2 from the germline V gene are MNHNS and SASEGT. The CDR3 contains 16 residues. CDR3 sequence (DNA): TGTGCCAGCAGTGAAGCTAGCTGGGTGGGCAATCAGCCCCAGCATTTT. Its protein is CASSEASWVGNQPQHF.

The chain is built from TRBV19 and TRBJ1-6; D ambiguous. The CDR3 sequence is 15 residues long. V lost 1 base and J 10 bases, leaving 14 bases between the germline ends. The germline CDR1 and CDR2 sequences are LNHDA and SQIVND (reference sequence). The CDR3 DNA is TGTGCCAGTAGTATAGGAGGTGGAGGGTCCTCACCCCTCCACTTT. It is translated as CASSIGGGGSSPLHF.

This clone has a single count. V and J are TRBV19 and TRBJ2-3; 8 nucleotides align to TRBD1. CDR3 size: 17 residues. J gave up 1 base and V 4 bases, and 10 bases lay outside the gene matches. The germline gives CDR1 LNHDA, CDR2 SQIVND (reference sequence). CDR3 sequence: CASSTRMTGVRTDTQYF. The CDR3 DNA is TGTGCCAGTAGTACCAGAATGACAGGGGTACGCACAGATACGCAGTATTTT.

The rearrangement uses TRBV5-1 and TRBJ1-3; D unclear. Germline V gives CDR1 SGHRS, CDR2 YFSETQ. This CDR3 is 14 amino acids long. With 4 bases removed from V and 0 bases from J, the gap between germline ends came to 8 bases. CDR3 sequence (DNA): TGCGCCAGCAGCCCCGACCCCTCTGGAAACACCATATATTTT. It translates to CASSPDPSGNTIYF.

This chain links TRBV10-3 with TRBJ1-1; no firm D call. The V end lost 8 bases, the J end lost 8 bases, and 12 bases lay between the germline ends. CDR3 length: 11 residues. Germline V lookup: CDR1 ENHRY, CDR2 SYGVKD. CDR3 DNA: TGTGCCATCGGGCAACGGACCGAAGCTTTCTTT. As protein: CAIGQRTEAFF.

As concerns this clone: Other nucleotide sequences in the sample specify the same CDR3. The V gene is TRBV11-2, the J gene TRBJ2-7; D possibly corresponds to TRBD1 (6 bases). Germline values: CDR1 SGHAT, CDR2 FQNNGV. The CDR3 consists of 13 residues. V was cut by 5 bases and J by 2 bases, with 10 bases left in between. The CDR3 DNA follows: TGTGCCAGCAGCCCAGGACAGACCTACGAGCAGTACTTC. It specifies CASSPGQTYEQYF.

The rearrangement uses TRBV6-5 and TRBJ2-3; maybe TRBD1 (6 bases). The V and J ends lost 4 bases and 0 bases respectively, with 11 bases between them. Germline CDR1 is MNHEY and CDR2 is SVGAGI. The CDR3 spans 15 residues. CDR3 DNA: TGTGCCAGCAGTTCCAGGGGCCTTAGCACAGATACGCAGTATTTT. Residues: CASSSRGLSTDTQYF.

V usage is TRBV9 and J usage is TRBJ1-1, with 10 bases identical to TRBD1. The CDR3 sequence is 16 residues long. CDR1 is SGDLS and CDR2 is YYNGEE in the germline V gene. With 0 bases clipped from V and 3 bases from J, the junction kept 5 bases outside the gene matches. The CDR3 DNA is TGTGCCAGCAGCGTAGCGGGACAGGGGCGTTACACTGAAGCTTTCTTT. It translates to CASSVAGQGRYTEAFF.

The chain has TRBV18 and TRBJ1-2; 8 bases map to TRBD1. Germline-derived CDR1 and CDR2 are KGHSH and LQKENI. The CDR3 is 15 amino acids. The V and J ends lost 3 bases and 4 bases, in that order; junction bases with no gene match: 7. CDR3 residues: CASSPGQAKLYGYTF. CDR3 DNA sequence: TGTGCCAGCTCACCGGGACAGGCGAAGCTCTATGGCTACACCTTC.